These 8 T cell receptor beta chains were sequenced from one sample in a study of blood T cell repertoires in COVID-19. Repertoires were generated with immunoSEQ multiplex PCR, while TCRdb's copy carries only in-frame clones and drops some. This sample carries about 120,000 clones, approximately 80% of them seen once, and the ten largest clones take 8.5% to 12%. Specimen: peripheral blood. The origin of the receptors is a human donor in a cohort sampled during active COVID-19.

V is TRBV7-9 and J is TRBJ2-7; TRBD1 matches 9 bases. Germline V gene sequence: CDR1 SEHNR, CDR2 FQNEAQ (reference sequence). The V segment lost 5 bases and the J segment 5 bases; nucleotides outside the gene matches: 10. The CDR3 contains 15 residues. The CDR3 region is CASSNSGTGRHEQYF. In nucleotides, the CDR3 is TGTGCCAGCAGCAACTCCGGGACAGGGAGGCACGAGCAGTACTTC.

The V gene is TRBV20-1, the J gene TRBJ1-2, with no clear D. Deletions cut 5 bases from V and 4 bases from J, with 8 bases between. Germline CDR1 and CDR2: DFQATT and SNEGSKA (reference sequence). The CDR3 is 11 amino acids. CDR3 DNA: TGCAGTGCTGTGGGGAGCTATGGCTACACCTTC. Translated: CSAVGSYGYTF.

In this sample, this clone turned up a few times. The V and J genes are TRBV19 and TRBJ2-7, with 11 positions matching TRBD2. This CDR3 region has 13 residues. Germline V gene data show CDR1 as LNHDA and CDR2 as SQIVND (reference sequence). Losses at the gene ends were 8 bases for V and 3 bases for J; bases not matched to a gene: 3. Here the CDR3 reads CASSSGRSYEQYF. CDR3 sequence (DNA): TGTGCCAGTTCTAGCGGGAGGAGCTACGAGCAGTACTTC.

A few counts support this clone. The V call is TRBV5-1, the J call TRBJ2-2, with TRBD1 identical over 9 bases. V was clipped by 3 bases and J by 7 bases; unmatched bases: 7. The CDR3 is made up of 15 amino acids. From germline, CDR1 is SGHRS and CDR2 YFSETQ. The CDR3 region is CASSSGQGVSGELFF. Here the CDR3 DNA reads TGCGCCAGCAGCTCGGGACAGGGCGTAAGCGGGGAGCTGTTTTTT. Together with reference TRBV5-1 and TRBJ2-2, the CDR3 gives the full variable domain: KAGVTQTPRYLIKTRGQQVTLSCSPISGHRSVSWYQQTPGQGLQFLFEYFSETQRNKGNFPGRFSGRQFSNSRSEMNVSTLELGDSALYLCASSSGQGVSGELFFGEGSRLTVL.

The chain has TRBV24-1 and TRBJ2-7; 7 bases agree with TRBD1. This CDR3 contains 14 residues. CDR1 is KGHDR, CDR2 SFDVKD, per germline. The J segment lost 2 bases and the V segment lost 9 bases, leaving 9 bases of the junction unmatched. CDR3 loop: CATSTGDGPYEQYF. The CDR3 bases are TGTGCCACCTCAACAGGGGACGGACCCTACGAGCAGTACTTC.

The chain has TRBV7-8 and TRBJ2-5; TRBD1 matches at 11 bases. Trimming removed 2 bases from V and 5 bases from J; junction bases left unmatched: 4. Germline V gene data show CDR1 as SGHVS and CDR2 as FQNEAQ. This CDR3 is built from 15 residues. CDR3 nucleotides: TGTGCCAGCAGCTTACGGGGGACAGGGGGGGAGACCCAGTACTTC. Residues: CASSLRGTGGETQYF.

The chain is built from TRBV4-1 and TRBJ2-5, with 9 bases matching TRBD2. The CDR3 spans 17 residues. Germline CDR1 MGHRA, CDR2 YSYEKL. With V trimmed by 3 bases and J by 0 bases, 8 bases remained unmatched. CDR3 in amino acids: CASSHKQRGVDQETQYF. CDR3 nucleotide sequence: TGCGCCAGCAGCCATAAACAGCGGGGGGTGGACCAAGAGACCCAGTACTTC.

The rearrangement joins TRBV6-6 to TRBJ1-4, with unresolved D. The CDR3 extends over 12 amino acids. In germline, CDR1 is MNHNY, CDR2 SVGAGI (reference sequence). With 6 bases removed from V and 8 bases from J, the gap between germline ends came to 10 bases. CDR3 in DNA: TGTGCCAGCAGCCTACGAAACGAAAAACTGTTTTTT. Protein: CASSLRNEKLFF.